A single sample is the source of the 30 T cell receptor beta chains below, sequenced in a study of blood T cell repertoires in COVID-19. Repertoires were generated with immunoSEQ multiplex PCR, while TCRdb's copy carries only in-frame clones and drops some. The table includes about 290,000 clones, approximately 86% detected once. Sequencing input: peripheral blood. Receptors were obtained from a woman between 45 and 65 years old with active or convalescent COVID-19.

The V and J genes are TRBV27 and TRBJ1-2, with 7 positions matching TRBD1. The CDR3 consists of 16 residues. Trimming took 6 bases from V and 4 from J; bases not matched to a gene: 14. The V gene's germline CDR1 is MNHEY and CDR2 SMNVEV (reference sequence). The chain's CDR3 is CASSPWADRVSYGYTF. CDR3 coding DNA: TGTGCCAGCAGCCCTTGGGCAGACAGGGTGAGCTATGGCTACACCTTC.

The rearrangement joins TRBV2 to TRBJ2-1, with D unclear. The germline V gene encodes CDR1 SNHLY and CDR2 FYNNEI. Deletions cut 8 bases from V and 8 bases from J, with 19 bases between. The CDR3 has 14 residues. In DNA, the CDR3 is TGTGCCAGCGTCGAGAATCGAATGCGCTATGAGCAGTTCTTC. It yields the protein CASVENRMRYEQFF.

This clone was recorded only once. The chain has TRBV18 and TRBJ1-1, with D uncertain. V lost 3 bases and J 4 bases, leaving 15 bases between the germline ends. The CDR3 runs 15 residues. The germline CDR1 and CDR2 sequences are KGHSH and LQKENI. In DNA form, the CDR3 reads TGTGCCAGCTCACCGCTTCCCGGGAGTTTCACTGAAGCTTTCTTT. This translates into CASSPLPGSFTEAFF. The full variable domain, in which reference TRBV18 and TRBJ1-1 provide the parts outside the CDR3, is NAGVMQNPRHLVRRRGQEARLRCSPMKGHSHVYWYRQLPEEGLKFMVYLQKENIIDESGMPKERFSAEFPKEGPSILRIQQVVRGDSAAYFCASSPLPGSFTEAFFGQGTRLTVV.

V usage is TRBV11-2 and J usage is TRBJ1-1; D call uncertain. CDR3 length equals 15 residues. V gave up 1 base and J gave up 5 bases, with 14 bases separating them. Germline CDR1 and CDR2: SGHAT and FQNNGV. The CDR3 DNA sequence: TGTGCCAGCAGCTTAGGAGCGGCTCGGGTTACTGAAGCTTTCTTT. This sequence encodes CASSLGAARVTEAFF. Using reference TRBV11-2 and TRBJ1-1 for the parts outside the CDR3, the full variable domain is EAGVAQSPRYKIIEKRQSVAFWCNPISGHATLYWYQQILGQGPKLLIQFQNNGVVDDSQLPKDRFSAERLKGVDSTLKIQPAKLEDSAVYLCASSLGAARVTEAFFGQGTRLTVV.

The V and J genes are TRBV25-1 and TRBJ2-7; D uncertain. CDR3 length: 13 residues. V was trimmed by 3 bases and J by 2 bases, leaving 8 bases between them. Germline V CDR1 and CDR2: MGHDK, SYGVNS. The CDR3 coding sequence is TGTGCCAGCAGTGATTCTATTACCTACGAGCAGTACTTC. This encodes CASSDSITYEQYF.

J is TRBJ2-1 and V is TRBV5-1; 10 bases match TRBD1. This CDR3 contains 15 residues. V lost 4 bases to trimming and J lost 9 bases; unmatched junction nucleotides: 10. Germline V gene sequence: CDR1 SGHRS, CDR2 YFSETQ. CDR3 sequence reads: CASSLSPTGGTEQFF. The CDR3 DNA follows: TGCGCCAGCAGCCTATCCCCGACAGGGGGCACTGAGCAGTTCTTC.

The chain joins TRBV15 to TRBJ1-6; D is possibly TRBD1 (6 bases). This CDR3 is built from 15 residues. Germline V gene data show CDR1 as LNHNV and CDR2 as YYDKDF (reference sequence). Trimming cost V 6 bases and J 7 bases, with 16 bases left between them. The CDR3 region is CATRDAGGLNSPLHF. The DNA of the CDR3 is TGTGCCACCAGGGATGCGGGGGGCCTCAATTCACCCCTCCACTTT.

This clone appeared once. The rearrangement links TRBV13 to TRBJ2-7; TRBD1 is a possible D gene (5 bases). The CDR3 consists of 13 residues. The germline V gene encodes CDR1 PRHDT and CDR2 FYEKMQ (reference sequence). The V end was cut by 4 bases, the J end by 2 bases, with 9 bases between. For the CDR3, the DNA is TGTGCCAGCAGCTCCGACAGAACCTACGAGCAGTACTTC. Protein sequence: CASSSDRTYEQYF.

J is TRBJ1-6 and V is TRBV4-1; D perhaps matches TRBD1 (6 bases). Germline V CDR1 and CDR2: MGHRA, YSYEKL. Trimming left V 4 bases short and J 10 bases short, with 26 bases between. This CDR3 spans 18 amino acids. The CDR3 spells CASSPVGVGATLVSPLHF. The CDR3, as DNA: TGCGCCAGCAGCCCAGTCGGTGTGGGGGCGACACTTGTGTCACCCCTCCACTTT.

The chain has TRBV7-9 and TRBJ1-2; weak D call: TRBD1 (6 bases). V was trimmed by 5 bases and J by 0 bases, leaving 16 bases between them. The CDR3 consists of 16 residues. Germline V CDR1 and CDR2: SEHNR, FQNEAQ (reference sequence). The DNA of the CDR3 is TGTGCCAGCAGCACGTGGACAGACCCTCCTAACTATGGCTACACCTTC. Translated: CASSTWTDPPNYGYTF. The full variable domain, with the rest looked up from reference TRBV7-9 and TRBJ1-2, is DTGVSQNPRHKITKRGQNVTFRCDPISEHNRLYWYRQTLGQGPEFLTYFQNEAQLEKSRLLSDRFSAERPKGSFSTLEIQRTEQGDSAMYLCASSTWTDPPNYGYTFGSGTRLTVV.

The V and J genes are TRBV30 and TRBJ1-5; D is unresolved. CDR3 length: 18 residues. V lost 2 bases, J lost 1 base, and 21 bases lay in between. The germline CDR1 and CDR2 sequences are GTSNPN and SVGIG (reference sequence). The CDR3 DNA follows: TGTGCCTGGAGTCTCGCTAGACGTGGCTATGGGAGCAATCAGCCCCAGCATTTT. Amino acid sequence: CAWSLARRGYGSNQPQHF.

This clone has only a few counts. This sample also contains other DNA sequences that code for the same CDR3. The rearrangement links TRBV18 to TRBJ1-1, with 7 positions matching TRBD1. V was clipped by 3 bases and J by 0 bases; unmatched bases: 7. The CDR3 contains 16 residues. CDR1 and CDR2 (germline): KGHSH, LQKENI. Written as DNA, the CDR3 is TGTGCCAGCTCACCCGGACAGGTGCCCATGAACACTGAAGCTTTCTTT. This codes for CASSPGQVPMNTEAFF.

The chain links TRBV2 to TRBJ1-6; D is undetermined. Germline CDR1 is SNHLY and CDR2 is FYNNEI. With 7 bases removed from V and 9 bases from J, the gap between germline ends came to 16 bases. CDR3 length equals 14 residues. The CDR3 loop reads CASIGELGSSPLHF. Here the CDR3 DNA reads TGTGCCAGCATAGGCGAGCTGGGGAGTTCACCCCTCCACTTT. The full variable domain, its missing parts supplied by reference TRBV2 and TRBJ1-6, is EPEVTQTPSHQVTQMGQEVILRCVPISNHLYFYWYRQILGQKVEFLVSFYNNEISEKSEIFDDQFSVERPDGSNFTLKIRSTKLEDSAMYFCASIGELGSSPLHFGNGTRLTVT.

This clone showed up just a few times. This rearrangement joins TRBV7-2 to TRBJ2-4; 8 nucleotides line up with TRBD1. J lost 8 bases, V lost 5 bases, and 8 bases had no gene match. The germline V gene encodes CDR1 SGHTA and CDR2 FQGNSA. The CDR3 runs to 14 residues. CDR3 sequence: CASSLSQGAYIQYF. The CDR3 DNA sequence: TGTGCCAGCAGCCTCTCTCAGGGGGCATACATTCAGTACTTC.

The gene calls are TRBV4-1 and TRBJ2-3; possible D gene TRBD2, 5 bases. CDR3 size: 14 residues. CDR1 and CDR2 (germline): MGHRA, YSYEKL. V shed 1 base and J shed 5 bases, with 10 bases lying between them. CDR3 nucleotides: TGCGCCAGCAGCCAAGTGGACTTCGGAGATACGCAGTATTTT. It codes for CASSQVDFGDTQYF.

This chain links TRBV19 with TRBJ1-1; D is unclear. Per germline, CDR1 LNHDA and CDR2 SQIVND (reference sequence). The CDR3 is 14 amino acids. The V and J ends lost 0 bases and 2 bases respectively, with 7 bases between them. The CDR3 DNA reads as TGTGCCAGTAGTATAGATCTAGAAAACACTGAAGCTTTCTTT. Translation gives CASSIDLENTEAFF.

This chain links TRBV5-4 with TRBJ1-1, with D unclear. This CDR3 has 15 amino acids. With 7 bases removed from V and 7 bases from J, the gap between germline ends came to 23 bases. Germline-derived CDR1 and CDR2 are SGHNT and YYREEE (reference sequence). CDR3 nucleotides: TGTGCCAGCCGCAGGCTTGGGCAGAGATTACATGAAGCTTTCTTT. Translating gives CASRRLGQRLHEAFF.

The count of this clone is one. The sample carries other DNA sequences with the same CDR3. The chain employs TRBV5-1 and TRBJ2-5, with D possibly matching TRBD1 (6 bases). This CDR3 contains 14 residues. Per the germline V gene, CDR1 is SGHRS and CDR2 is YFSETQ. Trimming took off 5 bases at V and 2 bases at J, with 13 bases between the two ends. In DNA, the CDR3 is TGCGCCAGCAGTTCAGGACAGTTGCAAGAGACCCAGTACTTC. Its protein is CASSSGQLQETQYF.

This clone was recorded once. The chain combines TRBV4-1 with TRBJ2-3, with D tentatively TRBD2 (6 bases). Deletions cut 6 bases from V and 4 bases from J, with 11 bases between. The CDR3 is 13 amino acids. CDR1 is MGHRA and CDR2 is YSYEKL in the germline V gene. The CDR3 here is CASSHWEADTQYF. DNA of the CDR3: TGCGCCAGCAGTCACTGGGAGGCAGATACGCAGTATTTT.

The chain is built from TRBV7-9 and TRBJ2-3; 8 nucleotides align to TRBD1. This CDR3 is built from 14 residues. CDR1 is SEHNR and CDR2 is FQNEAQ in the germline V gene (reference sequence). With V trimmed by 6 bases and J by 6 bases, 8 bases remained unmatched. The CDR3 DNA reads as TGTGCCAGCAGGGACCCGACAGGGGCCGATACGCAGTATTTT. Its translation is CASRDPTGADTQYF.

This clone occurred a few times. The V call is TRBV19, the J call TRBJ1-5; D is undetermined. V was clipped by 3 bases and J by 5 bases, with 8 bases between them. The CDR3 totals 13 residues. Germline V gene data show CDR1 as LNHDA and CDR2 as SQIVND (reference sequence). The CDR3 DNA is TGTGCCAGTAGTATGACTGCCGATCAGCCCCAGCATTTT. Amino acid sequence: CASSMTADQPQHF.

The CDR3, as DNA: TGTGCCAGCACCCGCTGGGGAGCGGGGGGTTCGGGCACAGATACGCAGTATTTT. It translates to CASTRWGAGGSGTDTQYF. The rearrangement uses TRBV21-1 and TRBJ2-3; no DNA check was done on the table's D call, TRBD2. TRBV21-1 is a pseudogene. This CDR3 has 18 amino acids.

The CDR3 region is CASSSTWPGNTIYF. CDR3 nucleotide sequence: TGTGCCAGCAGCTCAACGTGGCCTGGAAACACCATATATTTT. V usage is TRBV11-2 and J usage is TRBJ1-3, with D unresolved. Germline V CDR1 and CDR2: SGHAT, FQNNGV. Trimming removed 4 bases from V and 2 bases from J, with 9 bases in between. The CDR3 loop spans 14 amino acids.

V is TRBV27 and J is TRBJ2-1, with D possibly being TRBD2 (5 bases). With 3 bases removed from V and 0 bases from J, the gap between germline ends came to 12 bases. Looked up from germline, CDR1 is MNHEY and CDR2 is SMNVEV (reference sequence). The CDR3 has 16 residues. CDR3 coding DNA: TGTGCCAGCAGTTTGCCGATGGGGAGCTCCTACAATGAGCAGTTCTTC. This gives the protein CASSLPMGSSYNEQFF.

The rearrangement links TRBV5-1 to TRBJ1-4, with D possibly TRBD1 on 5 matching bases. There are 15 residues in the CDR3. Germline CDR1 reads SGHRS; CDR2 reads YFSETQ. V was trimmed by 3 bases and J by 7 bases, leaving 16 bases between them. CDR3 amino acids: CASSSGLAGGEKLFF. The CDR3 nucleotides are TGCGCCAGCAGCTCGGGACTCGCCGGTGGTGAAAAACTGTTTTTT.

This clone was counted only a few times. The genes are TRBV27 and TRBJ1-1, with 7 bases aligning to TRBD1. CDR3 length equals 14 residues. V lost 3 bases, J lost 2 bases, and 3 bases stayed unmatched. Germline assignment: CDR1 MNHEY and CDR2 SMNVEV (reference sequence). Written as DNA, the CDR3 is TGTGCCAGCAGTTTGACAGGGCACAACACTGAAGCTTTCTTT. Translating it yields CASSLTGHNTEAFF.

The chain is built from TRBV6-5 and TRBJ1-2, with D unclear. Germline CDR1 MNHEY, CDR2 SVGAGI. V lost 7 bases and J lost 3, with 15 bases in between. The CDR3 is 14 residues long. The CDR3, as DNA: TGTGCCAGCAAGTTAAACGGACTTTACTATGGCTACACCTTC. Amino acid sequence: CASKLNGLYYGYTF.

This chain uses TRBV7-9 with TRBJ2-1; no clear D. Trimming removed 8 bases at V and 7 bases at J, with 18 bases between. The CDR3 sequence is 14 residues long. Germline V gives CDR1 SEHNR, CDR2 FQNEAQ (reference sequence). CDR3 in amino acids: CASARAAILNEQFF. The DNA for the CDR3 is TGTGCCAGCGCTAGAGCCGCAATCCTGAATGAGCAGTTCTTC.

The J gene is TRBJ1-5, the V gene TRBV7-2, with unresolved D. Deletions cut 5 bases from V and 1 base from J, with 9 bases between. CDR1 and CDR2 (germline): SGHTA, FQGNSA. The CDR3 length is 14 residues. The CDR3 DNA follows: TGTGCCAGCAGCCTCTATTACAGCAATCAGCCCCAGCATTTT. It translates to CASSLYYSNQPQHF.

The genes are TRBV7-9 and TRBJ1-4, with 10 bases that match TRBD1. CDR1 and CDR2 from the germline V gene are SEHNR and FQNEAQ (reference sequence). Unmatched junction bases numbered 0, after V lost 0 bases and J lost 8 bases. The CDR3 is made up of 14 amino acids. Here the CDR3 reads CASSLATGGEKLFF. The CDR3 DNA reads as TGTGCCAGCAGCTTAGCGACAGGGGGCGAAAAACTGTTTTTT.